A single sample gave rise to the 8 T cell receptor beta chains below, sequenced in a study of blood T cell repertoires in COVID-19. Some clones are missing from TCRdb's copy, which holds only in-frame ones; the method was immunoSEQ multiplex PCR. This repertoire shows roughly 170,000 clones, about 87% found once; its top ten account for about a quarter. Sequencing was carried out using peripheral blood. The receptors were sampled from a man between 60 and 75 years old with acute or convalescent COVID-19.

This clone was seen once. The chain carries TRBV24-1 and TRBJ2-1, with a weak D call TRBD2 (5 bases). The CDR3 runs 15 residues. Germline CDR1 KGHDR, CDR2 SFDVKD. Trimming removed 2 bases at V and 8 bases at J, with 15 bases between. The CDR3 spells CATSDSRGSFDEQFF. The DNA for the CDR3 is TGTGCCACCAGTGATTCTCGGGGATCCTTCGATGAGCAGTTCTTC.

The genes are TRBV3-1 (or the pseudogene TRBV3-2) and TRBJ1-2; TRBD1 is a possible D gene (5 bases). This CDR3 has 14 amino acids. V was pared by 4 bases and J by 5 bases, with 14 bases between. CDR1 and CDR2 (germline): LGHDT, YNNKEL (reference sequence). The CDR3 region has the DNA TGTGCCAGCAGCCCCGGGACGGGGGAATATGGCTACACCTTC. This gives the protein CASSPGTGEYGYTF.

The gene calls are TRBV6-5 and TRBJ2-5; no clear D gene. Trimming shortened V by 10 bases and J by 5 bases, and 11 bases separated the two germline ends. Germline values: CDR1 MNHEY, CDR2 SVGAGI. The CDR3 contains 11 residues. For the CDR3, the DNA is TGTGCCAACGGAGTCGGGGAGACCCAGTACTTC. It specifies CANGVGETQYF.

CDR3 sequence (DNA): TGTGCCACCTTGGGCCTGAACACTGAAGCTTTCTTT. As protein: CATLGLNTEAFF. V gene TRBV10-3 combines with J gene TRBJ1-1; D uncertain. CDR3 size: 12 residues. V was pared by 10 bases and J by 0 bases, with 9 bases between. CDR1 and CDR2 (germline): ENHRY, SYGVKD.

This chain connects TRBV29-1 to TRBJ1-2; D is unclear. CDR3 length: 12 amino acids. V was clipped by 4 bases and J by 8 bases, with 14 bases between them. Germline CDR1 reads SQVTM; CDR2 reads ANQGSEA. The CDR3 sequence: CSVVSSSGGYTF. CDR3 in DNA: TGCAGCGTTGTGTCGTCTTCGGGAGGCTACACCTTC.

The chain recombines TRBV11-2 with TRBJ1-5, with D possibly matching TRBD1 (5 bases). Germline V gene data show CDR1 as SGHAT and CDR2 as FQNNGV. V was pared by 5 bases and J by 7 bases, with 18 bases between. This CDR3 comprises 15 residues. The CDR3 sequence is CASSTPGDEKQPQHF. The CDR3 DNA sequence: TGTGCCAGCAGCACCCCGGGGGATGAAAAACAGCCCCAGCATTTT.

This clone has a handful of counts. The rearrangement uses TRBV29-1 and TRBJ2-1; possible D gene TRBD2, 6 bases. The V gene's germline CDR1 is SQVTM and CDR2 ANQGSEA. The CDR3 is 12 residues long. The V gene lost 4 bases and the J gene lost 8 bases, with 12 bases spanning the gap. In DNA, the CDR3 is TGCAGCGTTGGTCGTAGCGGTGATGAGCAGTTCTTC. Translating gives CSVGRSGDEQFF.

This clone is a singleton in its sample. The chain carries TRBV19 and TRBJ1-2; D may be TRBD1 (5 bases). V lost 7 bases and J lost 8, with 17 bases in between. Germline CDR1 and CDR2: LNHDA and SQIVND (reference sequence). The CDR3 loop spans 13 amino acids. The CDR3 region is CASTASGYGGYTF. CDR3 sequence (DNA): TGTGCCAGTACGGCCTCAGGGTACGGGGGCTACACCTTC.